This T cell receptor (beta chain) was sequenced in a study of blood T cell repertoires in COVID-19. About the study: Samples taken during acute and convalescent COVID-19 were collected in the United States, Italy and Spain. T cells, B-cell-depleted T cells, or PBMCs supplied cDNA or gDNA.

In the original processing: By means of reference gene primer amplification, nucleated cell counts were estimated. TCRdb's table, derived via immunoSEQ multiplex PCR, lists solely in-frame clones and lacks some. V and J calls and clone size are as listed in that table; D and trimming were resolved from the DNA. The data contain roughly 140,000 clones, about 80% of them singletons. The CDR3 sequence is 15 residues long. Germline CDR1 and CDR2: SGHTS and YDEGEE. V shed 1 base, J shed 0 bases, and the junction held 3 bases outside the gene matches. This receptor was identified in a human donor in a cohort sampled during active COVID-19. The sample taken for sequencing was peripheral blood. The chain couples TRBV5-8 to TRBJ1-2, with TRBD1 identical over 7 bases. DNA of the CDR3: TGTGCCAGCAGCTTGTCCGGACAGGCTAACTATGGCTACACCTTC. It encodes CASSLSGQANYGYTF. Looking up the rest from reference TRBV5-8 and TRBJ1-2 gives the full variable domain: EAGVTQSPTHLIKTRGQQATLRCSPISGHTSVYWYQQALGLGLQFLLWYDEGEERNRGNFPPRFSGRQFPNYSSELNVNALELEDSALYLCASSLSGQANYGYTFGSGTRLTVV.